The entry below gives a single T cell receptor beta chain sequence along with its context. The data are from a study of identical twins' blood T cells. Germline CDR1 is MNHEY and CDR2 is SVGEGT. J was trimmed by 8 bases and V by 0 bases; bases with no gene match: 8. CDR3 length: 16 amino acids. Each TCR cDNA library carried sample-specific barcodes on both ends. TCRdb ran MiXCR on the 5' RACE reads and lists one entry per CDR3 protein. The sample includes 300,000 to 400,000 distinct CDR3 sequences, 25% to 35% of them seen just once. The receptor was derived from a woman between 18 and 55 years old in good health. Source material: PBMCs. The chain carries TRBV6-2 or TRBV6-3 and TRBJ2-1; TRBD2 matches at 9 bases. Here the CDR3 reads CASSYSLAGVRDEQFF. CDR3 coding DNA: TGTGCCAGCAGTTACTCATTAGCGGGAGTACGGGATGAGCAGTTCTTC.